This T cell receptor beta chain was profiled in a study of blood T cell repertoires in COVID-19. Germline V CDR1 and CDR2: SGHTA, FQGNSA. The CDR3 sequence is 15 residues long. With 1 base clipped from V and 4 bases from J, the junction kept 3 bases outside the gene matches. Clones were sequenced by immunoSEQ multiplex PCR, and TCRdb holds only the in-frame ones, with some missing. The table has about 240,000 clones, roughly 82% seen once. This sequence originates from an elderly man with acute or convalescent COVID-19. The chain recombines TRBV7-2 with TRBJ1-2; 10 bases are a match to TRBD1. Material for sequencing was peripheral blood. DNA for the CDR3: TGTGCCAGCAGCTTAGAGGGGGACAGGGGCTATGGCTACACCTTC. Translation gives CASSLEGDRGYGYTF. The full variable domain, completed using reference TRBV7-2 and TRBJ1-2, is GAGVSQSPSNKVTEKGKDVELRCDPISGHTALYWYRQSLGQGLEFLIYFQGNSAPDKSGLPSDRFSAERTGGSVSTLTIQRTQQEDSAVYLCASSLEGDRGYGYTFGSGTRLTVV.